This TCR beta chain was identified in a study of CXCR3-negative and CXCR3-positive naive CD8 T cells. Study conclusions and caveats: Cryopreserved cells showed partially decreased CXCR3 expression, and most assays used fresh PBMCs. For CXCR3-positive naive cells, TRB CDR3s were more hydrophobic than those of CXCR3-negative naive cells.

UMI labels and 5' RACE were used to prepare the TRB cDNA libraries. TCRdb re-called the 5' RACE reads and shows each CDR3 protein once, DNA omitted. Recorded here are 150,000 to 180,000 distinct CDR3 sequences; the top ten clones represent just under 0.5%. Germline V CDR1 and CDR2: DFQATT, SNEGSKA (reference sequence). The CDR3 contains 15 residues. Concerning this clonotype: Its antigen is unidentified.

This receptor was obtained from a human donor in good health. Some clones in this sample may be carry-over from other donors' samples. The V gene is TRBV20-1, the J gene TRBJ1-2; TCRdb calls TRBD1, which cannot be checked without DNA. The specimen was naive CXCR3+ CD8+ T cells from blood. The subset denotes: CD45RO-CCR7+CD27+CD95- naive CD8+ T cells expressing CXCR3 (TNR3+). This chain's CDR3 is CSARDSRDRAYGYTF.